Listed below are T cell receptor beta chains from one sample, sequenced in a study of type 1 regulatory T cells. TCRdb itself ran the reads through MiXCR, one entry per CDR3 protein. The sample includes fewer than 25,000 distinct CDR3 sequences, 55% to 80% seen only once; the top ten take less than 15%. Their antigens are not known. The sequencing input was cultured T cells, either the whole culture or a sorted T cell fraction (not recorded which). The receptors were sampled from a human donor in good health. Each CDR3 is given with its conserved first and last residue. D genes are given only for firm matches. Clone size, where shown, is once, few, many, or a class for clones that have expanded.

>TRBJ1-1|.|few|TRBV18
TGTGCCAGCTCTAGGATACCGGGGGTCGGTGGCACTGAAGCTTTCTTT
CASSRIPGVGGTEAFF
>TRBJ2-1|.|few|TRBV18
TGTGCCAGCTCACCATGGGACGGGGGTCGGAATGAGCAGTTCTTC
CASSPWDGGRNEQFF
>TRBJ2-2|TRBD1|.|TRBV7-9
TGTGCCAGCAGCCTCGGGACAGAAACCGGGGAGCTGTTTTTT
CASSLGTETGELFF
>TRBJ2-3|.|few|TRBV20-1
TGCAGTGCTAGACCCGGGGCCGTCACAGATACGCAGTATTTT
CSARPGAVTDTQYF
>TRBJ1-1|TRBD1|few|TRBV20-1
TGCAGTGCTAGAGATCGGGACAGGGGCCTGAACACTGAAGCTTTCTTT
CSARDRDRGLNTEAFF
>TRBJ2-5|.|.|TRBV19
TGTGCCAGTAGTACCACCGGGACGTACCAAGAGACCCAGTACTTC
CASSTTGTYQETQYF
>TRBJ2-7|TRBD2|.|TRBV12-3/TRBV12-4
TGTGCCATCTCCCGCGGGGGGACCTACGAGCAGTACTTC
CAISRGGTYEQYF
>TRBJ2-3|TRBD2|once|TRBV20-1
TGCAGTGCTAGAAGGCGGGGGTCTCACACAGATACGCAGTATTTT
CSARRRGSHTDTQYF
>TRBJ2-5|.|.|TRBV7-9
TGTGCCAGCAGCCCCCGGTTGGAGACCCAGTACTTC
CASSPRLETQYF
>TRBJ2-3|.|.|TRBV27
TGTGCCAGCAGTTTTTGGCGGGGAATAGCAGATACGCAGTATTTT
CASSFWRGIADTQYF
>TRBJ1-5|.|.|TRBV6-2/TRBV6-3
TGTGCCAGCAGTTACCTCGGGTATAGCAATCAGCCCCAGCATTTT
CASSYLGYSNQPQHF
>TRBJ2-7|.|once|TRBV3-1
TGTGCCAGCAGCCAAGGTCTGACAGGAACCTACGAGCAGTACTTC
CASSQGLTGTYEQYF
>TRBJ2-7|TRBD1|.|TRBV3-1
TGTGCCAGCAGCCAAGATCTGGGACAGGGGCAGTACTTC
CASSQDLGQGQYF
>TRBJ2-5|.|.|TRBV7-9
TGTGCCAGCAGCTTTGACGGGGAGACCCAGTACTTC
CASSFDGETQYF
>TRBJ2-6|.|.|TRBV5-1
TGCGCCAGCAGCTTGAGGGGGGATGGGGCCAACGTCCTGACTTTC
CASSLRGDGANVLTF